One sample yielded the 17 T cell receptor beta chains listed below, sequenced in a study of shared clonotypes between healthy human individuals (dated by TCRdb to the early 2020s). Library prep was done by the immunoSEQ multiplex PCR assay. Held by TCRdb, this immuneACCESS table contains in-frame sequences only and omits some clones. Under half of the omission traces to an unresolved V gene where checked; the cause of the rest is unknown. In all, the sample holds roughly 810,000 clones, and roughly 96% of those were seen once. The top ten clones comprise about 0.22% of the sample. CD8 naive samples were obtained by positive selection for CCR7 among CD45RO-negative cells, yielding a CD45RA+CCR7+ population from which TemRA cells were excluded. The material sequenced was naive CD8+ T cells sorted from blood. The meaning of the sample's cell subset or site label: CD45RA+CCR7+. The receptors were gathered from a man aged 30 to 45 in good health.

J is TRBJ2-7 and V is TRBV4-1; D may correspond to TRBD1 or TRBD2 (5 bases each). Deletions cut 1 base from V and 7 bases from J, with 11 bases between. Germline V gene lookup returns CDR1 MGHRA and CDR2 YSYEKL. This CDR3 spans 13 amino acids. The CDR3 spells CASSQAPWGEQYF. CDR3 DNA sequence: TGCGCCAGCAGCCAAGCCCCGTGGGGGGAGCAGTACTTC.

This sequence joins TRBV6-5 and TRBJ2-3; no clear D gene. Germline V CDR1 and CDR2: MNHEY, SVGAGI. Between the trimmed V and J ends, which lost 6 bases and 4 bases, there was a span of 17 bases. The CDR3 covers 15 residues. The CDR3 nucleotides are TGTGCCAGCAGGCCGGCCATCCCCTGGCCAGATACGCAGTATTTT. It encodes CASRPAIPWPDTQYF.

This clone was seen a single time. The chain is built from TRBV2 and TRBJ2-3, with D possibly TRBD2 on 6 matching bases. V gave up 6 bases and J gave up 4 bases, with 17 bases separating them. CDR1 is SNHLY, CDR2 FYNNEI, per germline. The CDR3 contains 15 residues. The CDR3 reads CASRLPGATADTQYF. CDR3 nucleotides: TGTGCCAGCAGGCTGCCGGGAGCCACGGCAGATACGCAGTATTTT.

Of note for this clone: This may be a read error, as it is one base from a much larger clone. The chain employs TRBV19 and TRBJ2-3; D is unclear. Germline V gene data show CDR1 as LNHDA and CDR2 as SQIVND (reference sequence). The CDR3 contains 12 residues. The germline V and J ends were trimmed by 6 bases and 0 bases, with 4 bases remaining between them. CDR3 bases: TGTGCCAGTAGCCTAAGCACAGATACGCAGTATTTT. Amino acids: CASSLSTDTQYF.

The chain uses TRBV7-9 and TRBJ2-3; D remains ambiguous. V lost 6 bases and J 5 bases, leaving 6 bases between the germline ends. Germline V gene lookup returns CDR1 SEHNR and CDR2 FQNEAQ (reference sequence). CDR3 length equals 11 residues. DNA for the CDR3: TGTGCCAGCAGGATGGTAGATACGCAGTATTTT. It is translated as CASRMVDTQYF. Full variable domain (remainder filled in from reference TRBV7-9 and TRBJ2-3): DTGVSQNPRHKITKRGQNVTFRCDPISEHNRLYWYRQTLGQGPEFLTYFQNEAQLEKSRLLSDRFSAERPKGSFSTLEIQRTEQGDSAMYLCASRMVDTQYFGPGTRLTVL.

This clone appeared once. The V call is TRBV5-1, the J call TRBJ2-3, with D unresolved. Deletions cut 0 bases from V and 3 bases from J, with 8 bases between. This CDR3 has 14 amino acids. The V gene's germline CDR1 is SGHRS and CDR2 YFSETQ. CDR3 DNA sequence: TGCGCCAGCAGCTTGGAGAAGTGGACAGATACGCAGTATTTT. Translated, it gives CASSLEKWTDTQYF.

The chain recombines TRBV2 with TRBJ2-5; maybe TRBD1 (6 bases). V lost 3 bases, J lost 3 bases, and 11 bases lay in between. The length of the CDR3 is 14 residues. Germline loops: CDR1 SNHLY, CDR2 FYNNEI. CDR3 in amino acids: CASSDRAGEETQYF. As DNA, the CDR3 is TGTGCCAGCAGTGATCGGGCAGGGGAAGAGACCCAGTACTTC.

The chain joins TRBV6-6 to TRBJ2-1, with TRBD2 matching over 7 bases. The V gene end was trimmed by 6 bases and the J gene end by 5 bases; junction bases not matched to a gene: 7. Germline V gene lookup returns CDR1 MNHNY and CDR2 SVGAGI (reference sequence). This CDR3 region has 14 residues. The CDR3 reads CASRLTSDNNEQFF. DNA for the CDR3: TGTGCCAGCAGACTCACTAGCGATAACAATGAGCAGTTCTTC.

This chain links TRBV7-9 with TRBJ2-5; 8 bases are a match to TRBD2. V gave up 5 bases and J gave up 5 bases; unmatched junction bases: 13. Germline V lookup: CDR1 SEHNR, CDR2 FQNEAQ (reference sequence). The CDR3 spans 16 residues. The CDR3 loop reads CASSPPRGASVETQYF. In DNA form, the CDR3 reads TGTGCCAGCAGCCCGCCGCGGGGGGCGTCTGTGGAGACCCAGTACTTC.

This sequence joins TRBV27 and TRBJ2-3; D possibly corresponds to TRBD2 (5 bases). The V and J ends lost 0 bases and 5 bases respectively, with 15 bases between them. The CDR3 is made up of 16 amino acids. The V gene's germline CDR1 is MNHEY and CDR2 SMNVEV (reference sequence). The DNA for the CDR3 is TGTGCCAGCAGTTTATCCGGTTGGACTTCCGAAGATACGCAGTATTTT. Translation gives CASSLSGWTSEDTQYF.

The rearrangement uses TRBV5-4 and TRBJ2-7; possible D gene TRBD2, 5 bases. The CDR3 length is 14 residues. The germline V gene has CDR1 SGHNT and CDR2 YYREEE (reference sequence). V lost 0 bases and J lost 2, with 9 bases in between. The CDR3, as DNA: TGTGCCAGCAGCTTGGCAGCGGAACCCTACGAGCAGTACTTC. Translated: CASSLAAEPYEQYF.

This chain connects TRBV5-4 to TRBJ2-1, with D maybe TRBD2 (7 bases). Looked up from germline, CDR1 is SGHNT and CDR2 is YYREEE (reference sequence). The CDR3 has 14 amino acids. The germline V and J ends were trimmed by 2 bases and 8 bases, with 14 bases remaining between them. The CDR3 DNA is TGTGCCAGCAGCTTAAGATGGGGGGGCGATGAGCAGTTCTTC. The encoded protein is CASSLRWGGDEQFF.

The V and J genes are TRBV6-5 and TRBJ1-2; possibly TRBD1 for D (5 bases). The germline V gene has CDR1 MNHEY and CDR2 SVGAGI. Trimming shortened V by 2 bases and J by 8 bases, and 15 bases separated the two germline ends. CDR3 length: 14 amino acids. The chain's CDR3 is CASSYTQGLGGYTF. The CDR3 DNA follows: TGTGCCAGCAGTTACACTCAGGGATTAGGCGGCTACACCTTC.

This clone showed up just once. The V call is TRBV7-8, the J call TRBJ2-1, with 7 bases fitting TRBD1. The germline V gene has CDR1 SGHVS and CDR2 FQNEAQ. The CDR3 spans 15 residues. V dropped 2 bases and J dropped 2; count of bases not matched to a gene: 3. CDR3 amino acids: CASSLTGEPYNEQFF. DNA of the CDR3: TGTGCCAGCAGCTTAACAGGGGAACCCTACAATGAGCAGTTCTTC.

The genes are TRBV7-9 and TRBJ2-1; maybe TRBD2 (5 bases). Trimming stripped 5 bases from V and 3 bases from J, with 11 bases between. This CDR3 contains 14 residues. Germline V lookup: CDR1 SEHNR, CDR2 FQNEAQ (reference sequence). CDR3 sequence: CASSDGKVYNEQFF. CDR3 nucleotide sequence: TGTGCCAGCAGCGACGGGAAGGTCTACAATGAGCAGTTCTTC. The full variable domain, its missing parts supplied by reference TRBV7-9 and TRBJ2-1, is DTGVSQNPRHKITKRGQNVTFRCDPISEHNRLYWYRQTLGQGPEFLTYFQNEAQLEKSRLLSDRFSAERPKGSFSTLEIQRTEQGDSAMYLCASSDGKVYNEQFFGPGTRLTVL.

V usage is TRBV4-2 and J usage is TRBJ1-2; 8 positions match TRBD1. The CDR3 loop spans 13 amino acids. Germline V gene data show CDR1 as LGHNA and CDR2 as YNFKEQ. Trimming at V came to 0 bases and at J to 6 bases, leaving 0 bases not matched to a gene. For the CDR3, the DNA is TGTGCCAGCAGCCAAGAGGACAGGGATGGCTACACCTTC. This encodes CASSQEDRDGYTF.

The chain is built from TRBV14 and TRBJ2-7; 11 positions agree with TRBD2. With V trimmed by 0 bases and J by 3 bases, 7 bases remained unmatched. This CDR3 spans 17 amino acids. The germline V gene encodes CDR1 SGHDN and CDR2 FVKESK. This chain's CDR3 is CASSQDLGTSGLYEQYF. The CDR3 DNA follows: TGTGCCAGCAGCCAAGACCTCGGGACTAGCGGACTCTACGAGCAGTACTTC.